One sample yielded the 18 T cell receptor beta chains listed below, sequenced in a study of regulatory dendritic cells for organ transplantation. Assay used: immunoSEQ multiplex PCR; TCRdb lists only in-frame clones, some missing. The sample shows approximately 9,300 clones, roughly 65% of them seen only once. These receptors have no known antigen. Allogeneic regulatory or mature dendritic cells were co-cultured for 5 days with CFSE-labeled sorted T cells at 1:10. The material sequenced was naive CD4+ T cells from blood cultured with dendritic cells. Subset described: CD45RA+ naive T cells. These receptors came from a human donor in good health.

The V call is TRBV7-7, the J call TRBJ2-5; the D is unclear. Germline V gene sequence: CDR1 SSHAT, CDR2 FNYEAQ (reference sequence). The V end lost 3 bases, the J end lost 2 bases, and 7 bases lay between the germline ends. The CDR3 sequence is 13 residues long. The DNA for the CDR3 is TGTGCCAGCAGCTTCGGCGGACAAGAGACCCAGTACTTC. The encoded protein is CASSFGGQETQYF.

This chain uses TRBV5-1 with TRBJ2-7; the match to TRBD2 covers 9 bases. The CDR3 loop spans 15 amino acids. The germline V gene has CDR1 SGHRS and CDR2 YFSETQ. V gave up 4 bases and J gave up 0 bases; unmatched junction bases: 5. The CDR3 here is CASSKLAGSSYEQYF. CDR3 coding DNA: TGCGCCAGCAGCAAGCTAGCGGGGAGCTCCTACGAGCAGTACTTC. Full variable domain (outside the CDR3, taken from reference TRBV5-1 and TRBJ2-7): KAGVTQTPRYLIKTRGQQVTLSCSPISGHRSVSWYQQTPGQGLQFLFEYFSETQRNKGNFPGRFSGRQFSNSRSEMNVSTLELGDSALYLCASSKLAGSSYEQYFGPGTRLTVT.

This clone was seen a single time. The CDR3 DNA reads TGTGCCAGCAGAAACTACCGGGACAACTCTGGAAACACCATATATTTT. The encoded protein is CASRNYRDNSGNTIYF. V usage is TRBV6-6 and J usage is TRBJ1-3; maybe TRBD1 (6 bases). The CDR3 loop spans 16 amino acids. Germline-derived CDR1 and CDR2 are MNHNY and SVGAGI (reference sequence). V was trimmed by 6 bases and J by 0 bases, leaving 15 bases between them.

This clone was counted a few times. CDR3 DNA sequence: TGTGCCAGTAAAATCCCAGGGGGGAGCTATGGCTACACCTTC. This codes for CASKIPGGSYGYTF. The genes are TRBV19 and TRBJ1-2; 7 bases map to TRBD1. The CDR3 contains 14 residues. V shed 7 bases, J shed 4 bases, and the junction held 9 bases outside the gene matches. Germline V gene sequence: CDR1 LNHDA, CDR2 SQIVND (reference sequence).

The chain is built from TRBV9 and TRBJ2-1; 9 positions agree with TRBD2. CDR3 size: 21 residues. Germline lookup yields CDR1 SGDLS and CDR2 YYNGEE. Unmatched junction bases numbered 22, after V lost 3 bases and J lost 3 bases. This CDR3 is CASSASQDRPLAGLYYNEQFF. CDR3 in DNA: TGTGCCAGCAGCGCTTCCCAGGACAGGCCTCTAGCGGGGCTTTACTACAATGAGCAGTTCTTC.

In this sample, this clone turned up a few times. The V and J genes are TRBV18 and TRBJ2-1, with TRBD2 matching over 7 bases. CDR1 and CDR2 (germline): KGHSH, LQKENI. V was clipped by 3 bases and J by 1 base; unmatched bases: 3. CDR3 size: 15 residues. This CDR3 reads CASSPAGVSYNEQFF. The DNA for the CDR3 is TGTGCCAGCTCACCGGCGGGGGTTTCCTACAATGAGCAGTTCTTC.

CDR3 bases: TGTGCCAGTAGGAGGGGACAGGAAGGGACCGGGGAGCTGTTTTTT. It translates to CASRRGQEGTGELFF. The chain is built from TRBV19 and TRBJ2-2, with 8 nucleotides matching TRBD1. Trimming removed 6 bases from V and 5 bases from J; junction bases left unmatched: 8. The CDR3 covers 15 residues. The germline V gene has CDR1 LNHDA and CDR2 SQIVND (reference sequence).

This clone was observed a handful of times. V usage is TRBV7-6 and J usage is TRBJ2-2, with TRBD2 matching over 7 bases. The CDR3 consists of 16 residues. Germline V lookup: CDR1 SGHVS, CDR2 FNYEAQ. Germline trimming cut 2 bases from V and 1 base from J; bases unmatched to any gene: 4. The CDR3 bases are TGTGCCAGCAGCTTATATGGCGGGGGGAACACCGGGGAGCTGTTTTTT. Its translation is CASSLYGGGNTGELFF.

The table lists this clone with a count of one. The CDR3 nucleotides are TGTGCCAGCAGCGTTGGGACAGGGGTGTTGTCCCAGCATTTT. Translated, it gives CASSVGTGVLSQHF. The chain recombines TRBV5-6 with TRBJ1-5; 10 bases fit TRBD1. V was pared by 4 bases and J by 11 bases, with 9 bases of the junction left unmatched. CDR3 size: 14 residues. Germline V gene sequence: CDR1 SGHDT, CDR2 YYEEEE.

CDR3 sequence reads: CASKRGGINTGELFF. CDR3 coding DNA: TGTGCCAGCAAAAGGGGGGGCATCAACACCGGGGAGCTGTTTTTT. The gene calls are TRBV7-2 and TRBJ2-2; TRBD2 is a possible D gene (7 bases). In germline, CDR1 is SGHTA, CDR2 FQGNSA. The CDR3 consists of 15 residues. The V end was cut by 7 bases, the J end by 2 bases, with 14 bases between.

This clone was observed a single time. The chain joins TRBV5-1 to TRBJ2-3; 12 bases align to TRBD2. V lost 0 bases and J lost 0; bases outside the gene matches: 8. Germline CDR1 reads SGHRS; CDR2 reads YFSETQ. The CDR3 length is 19 residues. DNA for the CDR3: TGCGCCAGCAGCTTGGCCGGGCTAGCGGGGGGGCCCAGCACAGATACGCAGTATTTT. It specifies CASSLAGLAGGPSTDTQYF.

The chain recombines TRBV6-6 with TRBJ1-6; D unclear. CDR1 is MNHNY and CDR2 is SVGAGI in the germline V gene (reference sequence). This CDR3 comprises 14 residues. Trimming removed 4 bases at V and 4 bases at J, with 8 bases between. In nucleotides, the CDR3 is TGTGCCAGCAGTTCTGCGGATTATAATTCACCCCTCCACTTT. This sequence encodes CASSSADYNSPLHF.

The chain employs TRBV2 and TRBJ1-1; unclear D gene. V lost 4 bases, J lost 10 bases, and 19 bases lay in between. The CDR3 has 14 amino acids. The germline gives CDR1 SNHLY, CDR2 FYNNEI. The chain's CDR3 is CASSAGPLFGRAFF. The CDR3 nucleotides are TGTGCCAGCAGTGCTGGGCCCCTATTTGGTCGAGCTTTCTTT. Supplemented by reference TRBV2 and TRBJ1-1, the full variable domain reads EPEVTQTPSHQVTQMGQEVILRCVPISNHLYFYWYRQILGQKVEFLVSFYNNEISEKSEIFDDQFSVERPDGSNFTLKIRSTKLEDSAMYFCASSAGPLFGRAFFGQGTRLTVV.

The chain couples TRBV5-4 to TRBJ2-1; tentatively, D is TRBD2 (7 bases). The V gene's germline CDR1 is SGHNT and CDR2 YYREEE (reference sequence). Trimming removed 1 base at V and 8 bases at J, with 19 bases between. The CDR3 runs to 16 residues. This CDR3 reads CASSLIAGALSDEQFF. CDR3 sequence (DNA): TGTGCCAGCAGCTTGATCGCGGGGGCCCTATCCGATGAGCAGTTCTTC.

The gene calls are TRBV5-1 and TRBJ2-2, with TRBD1 matching over 9 bases. Trimming removed 5 bases from V and 2 bases from J; junction bases left unmatched: 4. CDR1 SGHRS and CDR2 YFSETQ come from the germline V gene. This CDR3 has 15 residues. As DNA, the CDR3 is TGCGCCAGCAGTCCTACAGGGGGCAACACCGGGGAGCTGTTTTTT. The encoded protein is CASSPTGGNTGELFF.

The genes are TRBV10-3 and TRBJ2-2; D not certain. The CDR3 length is 16 residues. V lost 5 bases, J lost 1 base, and 14 bases lay in between. Germline lookup yields CDR1 ENHRY and CDR2 SYGVKD. This chain's CDR3 is CAISLVVTENTGELFF. CDR3 nucleotides: TGTGCCATCAGTCTAGTTGTGACGGAGAACACCGGGGAGCTGTTTTTT.

This clone was counted only a few times. The chain is built from TRBV19 and TRBJ1-1; no clear D gene. Per germline, CDR1 LNHDA and CDR2 SQIVND (reference sequence). The CDR3 spans 13 residues. Trimming stripped 7 bases from V and 0 bases from J, with 9 bases between. CDR3 DNA sequence: TGTGCCAGTAAGCGGGATTTGAACACTGAAGCTTTCTTT. It is translated as CASKRDLNTEAFF. Full variable domain (missing parts from reference TRBV19 and TRBJ1-1): DGGITQSPKYLFRKEGQNVTLSCEQNLNHDAMYWYRQDPGQGLRLIYYSQIVNDFQKGDIAEGYSVSREKKESFPLTVTSAQKNPTAFYLCASKRDLNTEAFFGQGTRLTVV.

This clone was found a few times. This sequence joins TRBV25-1 and TRBJ1-4; weak D call: TRBD1 (6 bases). The CDR3 is 15 amino acids. The V gene lost 3 bases and the J gene lost 4 bases, with 12 bases spanning the gap. Germline CDR1 MGHDK, CDR2 SYGVNS. In nucleotides, the CDR3 is TGTGCCAGCAGTGACACCAGGGGCCTTAATGAAAAACTGTTTTTT. It specifies CASSDTRGLNEKLFF.